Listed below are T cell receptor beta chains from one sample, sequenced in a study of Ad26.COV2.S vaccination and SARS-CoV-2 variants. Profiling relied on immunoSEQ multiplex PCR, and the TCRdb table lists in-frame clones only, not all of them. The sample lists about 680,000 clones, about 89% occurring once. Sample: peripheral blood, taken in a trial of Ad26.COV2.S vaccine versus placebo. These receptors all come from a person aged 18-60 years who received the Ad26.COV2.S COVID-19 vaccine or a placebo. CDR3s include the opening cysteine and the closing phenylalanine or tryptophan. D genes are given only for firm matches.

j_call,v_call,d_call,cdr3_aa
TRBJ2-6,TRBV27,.,CASSLSQGLSLSGANVLTF
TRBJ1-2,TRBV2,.,CASSFPYGYTF
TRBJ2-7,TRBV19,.,CASSSSRGPYEQYF
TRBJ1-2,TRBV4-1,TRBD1,CASSQERGTVINYGYTF
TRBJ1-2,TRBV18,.,CASSRDSLNYGYTF
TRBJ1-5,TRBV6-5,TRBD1,CASSSGQGGQPQHF
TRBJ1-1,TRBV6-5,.,CASSPHASPSTEAFF
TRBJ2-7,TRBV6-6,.,CASSYSGQGRNEQYF
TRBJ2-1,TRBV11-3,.,CASSLDPAATNNEQFF
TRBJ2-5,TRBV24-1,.,CATSDPDYLQETQYF
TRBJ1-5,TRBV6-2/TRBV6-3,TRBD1,CASSVTGGWPQHF
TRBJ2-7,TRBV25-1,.,CASSDSTLAYEQYF
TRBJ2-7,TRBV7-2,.,CASSFTGSTYEQYF
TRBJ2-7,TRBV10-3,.,CAISKSGTGPYEQYF
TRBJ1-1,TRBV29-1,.,CSVEEPRGGIHTEAFF
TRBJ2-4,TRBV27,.,CASSPLPQNIQYF
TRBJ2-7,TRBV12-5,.,CASGPTLRSNEQYF
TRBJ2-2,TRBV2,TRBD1,CASSGQGHGELFF
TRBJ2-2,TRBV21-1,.,CASSKAVGGISRELFF
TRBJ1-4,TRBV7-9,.,CASSLFQGPHEKLFF
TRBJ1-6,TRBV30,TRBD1,CACQGQGGPLHF
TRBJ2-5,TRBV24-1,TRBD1,CATSDSGTEGQETQYF
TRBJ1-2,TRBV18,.,CASSPQPWANYGYTF
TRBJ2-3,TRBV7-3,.,CASSLTPHGSDTQYF